This T cell receptor (beta chain) comes out of a study of identical twins (dated by TCRdb to the mid-2010s). Context from the whole study: To test whether fetal clonotypes persist, this study deep-sequenced TCR alpha and beta repertoires from monozygotic twins, from unrelated adults of various ages, and from cord blood. Replicate twin experiments were performed at different times using different library preparation protocols to rule out contamination. The paper as a whole reports these results and caveats: Fewer insertions were carried by abundant cord blood beta clonotypes; a weaker similar trend was observed in young adult naive repertoires, while no such trend was observed in memory repertoires. In beta out-of-frame sequences, excess twin sharing was weaker, because having fewer shared sequences lowered the signal-to-noise ratio. Because the same donors could not be followed over many years, the conclusions relied on cross-sectional statistical analysis. Compared with coincidental sharing between unrelated individuals, out-of-frame TCR alpha sequences shared between twins had an excess of sequences with low generation probability. Invariant T cells such as MAIT and iNKT could partly confound zero-insertion analyses, though diverse VJ usage argued against this for most clonotypes. In monozygotic twins, recombination models systematically underestimated out-of-frame TCR alpha sharing, but the models matched the sharing seen between unrelated individuals.

Library generation was performed with 5' RACE. The sequencing machine was an Illumina HiSeq 2000. Template switching added a universal primer binding site, and the final cDNA carried a unique molecular identifier that allowed TCR cDNA molecules to be counted accurately. First-strand cDNA for TCR alpha and beta chains was synthesized from specific primers in the conserved constant-segment region. To control for contamination, each cDNA library was double barcoded with a SMART-Mk sample barcode plus Illumina barcodes. TruSeq adapter sequences along with Illumina sample barcodes were introduced in two successive PCR steps. The Illumina HiSeq platform was used with custom primers to sequence TCR alpha and beta cDNA libraries. On the study's bioinformatics: MiGEC processed the raw reads to extract unique molecular identifiers, while MiXCR was used to determine the CDR3 positions. For each individual, recombination models were inferred using an EM algorithm with the repgenHMM and IGoR tools. Shared clonotype analysis was performed with the tcR package in R, normalizing sharing by the product of cloneset sizes. To study raw recombination without the effects of thymic and clonal selection, out-of-frame nonproductive sequences were analyzed. TCRdb trimmed the raw reads at Q25, called clones with MiXCR and kept productive beta chains. Entries that share a CDR3 protein sequence are merged under the most common genes and DNA. The V and J calls come from TCRdb's annotation, not from the publication. Within this sample are nearly 250,000 distinct CDR3 sequences, with roughly 7% of them counted one time only. Together, the top ten hold 3.5% to 4% of the sample.

Only healthy Caucasian donors were included. Three pairs of female monozygotic twins, all aged roughly 18 to 29 years, were included in the twin cohort. Miltenyi CD45RO+ enrichment and human naive T-cell isolation kits were used to isolate memory (CD45RO+) and naive T cells from PBMC. The CDR3, cysteine through phenylalanine, is 17 amino acids long. The read is trimmed to its CDR3 DNA, 51 bases read in frame from base 1. V gives up 1 base and J gives up 1 base, and the segment between their germline ends measures 16 bases. The germline V gene sets CDR1 to MGHDK and CDR2 to SYGVNS. Only a few counts were recorded for this clonotype. The specificity of this receptor is unknown. No base-level quality is on record; no much larger clone is a single base apart. These data are also associated with another study on yellow fever vaccine responses in identical twins. The second investigation adds: The authors reported that the T cell response to vaccination in identical twins appeared partly convergent and partly personalized. In the study, vaccine-responding T cell clones were precisely tracked in identical twins.

Sequencing was done on a sample of memory (CD45RO+) T cells sorted from blood. Read against the paper, the sample's cell subset or site label means: CD45RO+ enriched T cells. In this chain, TRBV25-1 is recombined with TRBJ2-5, with the D gene not clear enough to name. The receptor was isolated from a woman under 30 in good health. The base sequence is TGTGCCAGCAGTGAATTTGGGGTTAGCAGGCGCCAAGAGACCCAGTACTTC. Translated, it reads CASSEFGVSRRQETQYF.